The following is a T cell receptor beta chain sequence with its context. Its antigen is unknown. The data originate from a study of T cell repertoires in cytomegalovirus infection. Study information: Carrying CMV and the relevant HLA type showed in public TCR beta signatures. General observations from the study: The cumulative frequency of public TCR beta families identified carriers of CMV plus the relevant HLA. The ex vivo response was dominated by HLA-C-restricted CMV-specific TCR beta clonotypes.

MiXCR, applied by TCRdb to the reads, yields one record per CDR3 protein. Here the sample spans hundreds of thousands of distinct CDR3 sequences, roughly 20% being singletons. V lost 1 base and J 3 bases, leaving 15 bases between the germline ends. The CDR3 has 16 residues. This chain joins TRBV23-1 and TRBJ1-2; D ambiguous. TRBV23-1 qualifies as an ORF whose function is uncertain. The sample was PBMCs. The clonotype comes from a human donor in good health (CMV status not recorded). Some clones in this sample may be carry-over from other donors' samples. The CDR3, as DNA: TGCGCCAGCAGTCAATTCCTCCCCGGCGGTGACTATGGCTACACCTTC. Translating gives CASSQFLPGGDYGYTF.